The clone carrying this T cell receptor (beta chain) was recorded many times. Its antigen is currently unknown. V was pared by 3 bases and J by 6 bases, with 6 bases between. The CDR3 covers 12 residues. The V gene's germline CDR1 is LGHDT and CDR2 YNNKEL (reference sequence). A second PCR, run for roughly 7 to 12 cycles, used a sample-barcoded 5' primer plus a J-beta primer mix. Through a template-switch adaptor with 12 random nucleotides, each cDNA molecule received a tag. TCRdb independently ran MiXCR on the 5' RACE reads; one entry per CDR3 protein. The sample carries 630,000 or so distinct CDR3 sequences, roughly 30% recorded once. The data belong to a study of blood T cells in healthy people across ages. General study points: Donors of long life had a larger count of naive CD4+ cells and greater diversity than aged donors.

Source material: blood. The chain uses TRBV3-1 and TRBJ2-4; the D is unclear. The receptor was isolated from an elderly woman in good health. This CDR3 is CASSHDPNIQYF. For the CDR3, the DNA is TGTGCCAGCAGCCACGACCCAAACATTCAGTACTTC.